The TCR beta chain under discussion was sequenced for a study of T cell clonotyping in hematopoietic cell transplantation. Study-wide results and limits: After transplant, recipient diversity fell while pathologically expanded clonotypes grew through day 180. Few recipient clonotypes overlapped donors; over 95% were de novo at given depth.

The assay was immunoSEQ multiplex PCR, and TCRdb's table has in-frame clones only and misses some. The sample consists of fewer than 80,000 clones, 94% of them appearing once. V dropped 2 bases and J dropped 1 base, with 11 bases sitting between them. The CDR3 consists of 16 residues. Germline V gene sequence: CDR1 SGHTA, CDR2 FQGNSA. As regards this clone: Antigen: not known.

Input material: peripheral blood mononuclear cells. This receptor was taken from a man aged 45-65 years in good health. Some clones in this sample may be carry-over from other donors' samples. V is TRBV7-2 and J is TRBJ2-2, with D unclear. In DNA form, the CDR3 reads TGTGCCAGCAGCTTACCAGGCGGAAAGAACACCGGGGAGCTGTTTTTT. This gives the protein CASSLPGGKNTGELFF.